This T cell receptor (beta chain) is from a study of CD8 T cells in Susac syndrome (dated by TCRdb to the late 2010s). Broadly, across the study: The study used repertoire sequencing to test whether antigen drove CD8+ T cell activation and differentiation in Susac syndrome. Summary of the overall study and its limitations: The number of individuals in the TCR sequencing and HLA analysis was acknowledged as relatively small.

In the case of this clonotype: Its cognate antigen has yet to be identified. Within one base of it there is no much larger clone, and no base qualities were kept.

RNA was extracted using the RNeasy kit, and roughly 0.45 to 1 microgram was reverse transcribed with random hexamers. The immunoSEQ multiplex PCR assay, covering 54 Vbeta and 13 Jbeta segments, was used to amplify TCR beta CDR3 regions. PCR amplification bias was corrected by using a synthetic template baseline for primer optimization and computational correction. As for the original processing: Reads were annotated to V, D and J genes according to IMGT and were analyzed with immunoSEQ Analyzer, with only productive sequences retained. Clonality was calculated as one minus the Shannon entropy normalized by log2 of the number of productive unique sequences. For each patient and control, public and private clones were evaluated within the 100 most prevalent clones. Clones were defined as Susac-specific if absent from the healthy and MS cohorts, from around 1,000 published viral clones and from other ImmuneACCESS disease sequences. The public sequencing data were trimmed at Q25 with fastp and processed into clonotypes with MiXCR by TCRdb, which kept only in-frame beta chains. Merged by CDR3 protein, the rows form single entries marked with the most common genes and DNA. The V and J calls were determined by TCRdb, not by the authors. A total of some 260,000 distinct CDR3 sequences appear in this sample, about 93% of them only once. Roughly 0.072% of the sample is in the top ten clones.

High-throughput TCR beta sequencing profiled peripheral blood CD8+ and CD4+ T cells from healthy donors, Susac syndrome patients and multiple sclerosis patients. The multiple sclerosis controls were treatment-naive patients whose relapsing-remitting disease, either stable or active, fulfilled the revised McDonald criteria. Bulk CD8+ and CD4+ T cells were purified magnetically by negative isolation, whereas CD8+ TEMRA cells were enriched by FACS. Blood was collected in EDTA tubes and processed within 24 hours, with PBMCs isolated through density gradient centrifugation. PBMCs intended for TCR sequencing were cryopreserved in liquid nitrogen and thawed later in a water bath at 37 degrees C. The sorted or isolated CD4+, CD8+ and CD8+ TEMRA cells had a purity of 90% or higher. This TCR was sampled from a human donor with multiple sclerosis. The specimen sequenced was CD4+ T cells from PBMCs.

The CDR3 in this case is CASSQSPPGGTEAFF. DNA sequence: TGTGCCAGCAGCCAAAGTCCCCCAGGGGGCACTGAAGCTTTCTTT. The chain is made from TRBV4-2 and TRBJ1-1, with 7 middle bases fitting TRBD1. Including cysteine and phenylalanine, the CDR3 has 15 amino acids. Only the CDR3 DNA is retained, 45 bases long and in frame from the first base. At the junction V is shortened by 2 bases and J by 4 bases; bases outside the gene matches: 7. The germline V gene supplies CDR1 LGHNA and CDR2 YNFKEQ.